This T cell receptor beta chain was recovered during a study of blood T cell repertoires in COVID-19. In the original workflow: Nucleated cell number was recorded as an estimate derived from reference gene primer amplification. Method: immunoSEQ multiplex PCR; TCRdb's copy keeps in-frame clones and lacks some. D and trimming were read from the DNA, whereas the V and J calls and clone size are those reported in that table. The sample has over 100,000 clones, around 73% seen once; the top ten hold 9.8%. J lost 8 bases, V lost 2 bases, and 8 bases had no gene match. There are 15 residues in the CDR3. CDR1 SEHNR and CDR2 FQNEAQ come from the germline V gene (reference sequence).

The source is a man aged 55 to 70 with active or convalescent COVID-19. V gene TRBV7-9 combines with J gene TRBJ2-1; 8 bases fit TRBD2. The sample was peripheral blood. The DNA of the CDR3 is TGTGCCAGCAGCTTATTGGCGGGAGGTATCGATGAGCAGTTCTTC. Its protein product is CASSLLAGGIDEQFF.